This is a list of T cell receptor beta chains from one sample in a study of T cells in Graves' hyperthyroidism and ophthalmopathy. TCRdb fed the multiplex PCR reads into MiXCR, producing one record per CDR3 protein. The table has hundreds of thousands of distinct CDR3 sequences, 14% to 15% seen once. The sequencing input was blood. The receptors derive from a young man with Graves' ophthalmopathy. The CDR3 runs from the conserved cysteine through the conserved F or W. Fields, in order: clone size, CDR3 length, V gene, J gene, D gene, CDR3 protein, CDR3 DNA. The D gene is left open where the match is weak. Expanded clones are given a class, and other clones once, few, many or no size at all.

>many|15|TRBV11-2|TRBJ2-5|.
CASSLGGRSLEAQYF
TGTGCCAGCAGCTTAGGGGGGAGATCCTTAGAGGCCCAGTACTTC
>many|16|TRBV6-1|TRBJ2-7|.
CASREDPGASVYEQYF
TGTGCCAGCAGGGAAGATCCGGGAGCTAGCGTGTACGAGCAGTACTTC
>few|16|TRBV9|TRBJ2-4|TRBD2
CASSVDSGGAKNIQYF
TGTGCCAGCAGCGTAGATAGCGGGGGGGCCAAAAACATTCAGTACTTC
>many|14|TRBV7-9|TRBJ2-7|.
CASSLSVDSYEQYF
TGTGCCAGCAGCTTATCGGTGGACAGTTACGAGCAGTACTTC
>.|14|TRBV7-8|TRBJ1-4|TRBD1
CASSRIQGDEKLFF
TGTGCCAGCAGTCGTATACAGGGGGATGAAAAACTGTTTTTT
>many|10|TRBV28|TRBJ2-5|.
CASSSETQYF
TGTGCCAGCAGTTCTGAGACCCAGTACTTC
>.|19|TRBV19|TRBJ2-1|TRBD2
CASSLRTSGGSVVFDEQFF
TGTGCCAGTAGTCTCAGGACTAGCGGGGGGTCTGTCGTGTTCGATGAGCAGTTCTTC
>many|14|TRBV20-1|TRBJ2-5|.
CSARKEQAQETQYF
TGCAGTGCAAGAAAGGAACAGGCGCAAGAGACCCAGTACTTC
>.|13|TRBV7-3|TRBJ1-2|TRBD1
CASSAGQGDGYTF
TGTGCCAGCAGCGCTGGACAGGGGGATGGCTACACCTTC
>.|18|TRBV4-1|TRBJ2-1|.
CASSQGPPSAGKDNEQFF
TGCGCCAGCAGCCAAGGCCCCCCTTCCGCGGGAAAGGACAATGAGCAGTTCTTC
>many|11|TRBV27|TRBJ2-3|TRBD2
CATERGYTQYF
TGTGCCACAGAGCGGGGGTACACGCAGTATTTT
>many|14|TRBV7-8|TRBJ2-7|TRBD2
CASSPSGTSYEQYF
TGTGCCAGCAGCCCTAGCGGGACTTCCTACGAGCAGTACTTC
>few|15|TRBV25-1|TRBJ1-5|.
CASSEGTHDNQPQHF
TGTGCCAGCAGTGAGGGCACCCACGACAATCAGCCCCAGCATTTT
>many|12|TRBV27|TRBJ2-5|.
CATRSRQETQYF
TGTGCCACCCGAAGTCGGCAAGAGACCCAGTACTTC
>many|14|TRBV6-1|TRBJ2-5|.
CASSPRTDQETQYF
TGTGCCAGCAGCCCTCGGACAGACCAAGAGACCCAGTACTTC
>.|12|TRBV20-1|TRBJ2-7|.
CSATESTFEQYF
TGCAGTGCTACTGAGAGTACCTTCGAGCAGTACTTC
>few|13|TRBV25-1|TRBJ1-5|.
CASSELSQQPQHF
TGTGCCAGCAGTGAATTGAGTCAACAGCCCCAGCATTTT
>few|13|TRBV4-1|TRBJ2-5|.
CASSPPLKETQYF
TGCGCCAGCAGCCCCCCGCTTAAAGAGACCCAGTACTTC
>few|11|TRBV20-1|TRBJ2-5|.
CSTRQQETQYF
TGCAGTACTCGACAGCAAGAGACCCAGTACTTC
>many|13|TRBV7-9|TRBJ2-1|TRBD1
CASSFRGGHEQFF
TGTGCCAGCAGCTTTCGAGGGGGCCATGAGCAGTTCTTC
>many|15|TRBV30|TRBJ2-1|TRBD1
CAWSSGQSSYNEQFF
TGTGCCTGGAGTTCGGGACAGAGCTCCTACAATGAGCAGTTCTTC